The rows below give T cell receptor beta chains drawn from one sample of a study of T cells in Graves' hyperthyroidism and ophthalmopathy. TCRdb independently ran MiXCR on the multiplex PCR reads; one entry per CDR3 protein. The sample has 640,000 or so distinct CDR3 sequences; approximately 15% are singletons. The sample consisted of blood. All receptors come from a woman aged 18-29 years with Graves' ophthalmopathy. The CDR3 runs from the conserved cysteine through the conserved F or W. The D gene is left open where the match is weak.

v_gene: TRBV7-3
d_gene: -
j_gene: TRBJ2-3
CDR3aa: CASSLSHDLTTQYF

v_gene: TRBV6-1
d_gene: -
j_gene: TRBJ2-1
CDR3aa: CASSYSVKREQFF

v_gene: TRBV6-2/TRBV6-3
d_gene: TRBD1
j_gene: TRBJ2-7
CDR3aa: CAIAYRDSTYEQYF

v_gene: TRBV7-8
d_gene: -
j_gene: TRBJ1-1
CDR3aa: CASSLADSMNTEAFF

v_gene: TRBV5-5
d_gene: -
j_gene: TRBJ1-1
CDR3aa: CASSLSAHTEAFF

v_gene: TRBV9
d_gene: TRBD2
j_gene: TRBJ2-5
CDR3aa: CASSLGLAGVPYETQYF

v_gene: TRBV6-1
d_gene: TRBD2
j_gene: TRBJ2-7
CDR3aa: CASSYTDGREGYEQYF

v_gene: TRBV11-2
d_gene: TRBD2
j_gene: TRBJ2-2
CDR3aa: CASNPSASGNTGELFF

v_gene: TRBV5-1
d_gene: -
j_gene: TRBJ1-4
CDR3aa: CASSQAGPNEKLFF

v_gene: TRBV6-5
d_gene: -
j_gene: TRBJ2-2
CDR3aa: CASSYSSGGGGELFF

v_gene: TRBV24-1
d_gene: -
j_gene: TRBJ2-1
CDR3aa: CATSDLKGSYNEQFF

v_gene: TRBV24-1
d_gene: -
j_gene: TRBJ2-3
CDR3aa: CATSDGPGSGTDTQYF